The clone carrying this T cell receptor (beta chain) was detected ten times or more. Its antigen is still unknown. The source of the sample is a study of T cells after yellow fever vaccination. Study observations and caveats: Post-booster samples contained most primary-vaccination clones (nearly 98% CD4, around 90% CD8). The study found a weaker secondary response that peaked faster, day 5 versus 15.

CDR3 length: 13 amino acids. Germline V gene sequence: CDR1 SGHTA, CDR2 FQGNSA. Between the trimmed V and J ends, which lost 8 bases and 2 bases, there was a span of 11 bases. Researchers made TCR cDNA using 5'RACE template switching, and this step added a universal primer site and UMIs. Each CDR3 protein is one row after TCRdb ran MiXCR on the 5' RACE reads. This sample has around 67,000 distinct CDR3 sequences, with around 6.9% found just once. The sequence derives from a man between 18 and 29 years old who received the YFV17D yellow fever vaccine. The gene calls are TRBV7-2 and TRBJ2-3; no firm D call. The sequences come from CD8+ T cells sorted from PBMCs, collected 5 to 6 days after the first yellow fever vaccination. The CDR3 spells CASSGSLTDTQYF. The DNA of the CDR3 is TGTGCCAGCTCGGGCAGTCTCACAGATACGCAGTATTTT.